One sample yielded the 19 T cell receptor beta chains listed below, sequenced in a study of shared clonotypes between healthy human individuals. Sequenced by immunoSEQ multiplex PCR; TCRdb stores in-frame clones only, minus some. The sample has 2 million to 3 million clones, approximately 93% seen once; the top ten hold approximately 0.35%. Sequencing was carried out using naive CD4+ T cells from PBMCs. Subset of the sample: CD45RA+ positively selected. These TCRs come from a man aged 18 to 35 in good health. Some clones in this sample may be carry-over from other donors' samples.

Remarks on this clone: Other DNA sequences within the sample encode an identical CDR3. The chain employs TRBV18 and TRBJ1-2; no clear D gene. Germline loops: CDR1 KGHSH, CDR2 LQKENI. The CDR3 contains 13 residues. V was shortened by 2 bases and J by 3 bases, with 7 bases between the two germline ends. The CDR3 loop is CASSPDRDYGYTF. In DNA form, the CDR3 reads TGTGCCAGCTCACCAGATCGCGACTATGGCTACACCTTC.

Notes on this clone: Distinct nucleotide sequences in the sample also encode this CDR3. The CDR3 region is CASSSRLAGHYEQYF. The CDR3 nucleotides are TGTGCCAGCAGTTCAAGACTAGCGGGACACTACGAGCAGTACTTC. This chain uses TRBV28 with TRBJ2-7; 11 positions match TRBD2. Germline V gene lookup returns CDR1 MDHEN and CDR2 SYDVKM. V dropped 4 bases and J dropped 3; count of bases not matched to a gene: 5. CDR3 size: 15 residues.

This clone was picked up one time. This chain uses TRBV4-3 with TRBJ1-3, with unresolved D. V was clipped by 0 bases and J by 0 bases, with 9 bases between them. This CDR3 is 16 amino acids long. Per the germline V gene, CDR1 is LGHNA and CDR2 is YSLEER. DNA of the CDR3: TGCGCCAGCAGCCAAGAGGTAGCCTACTCTGGAAACACCATATATTTT. Translating it yields CASSQEVAYSGNTIYF.

J is TRBJ1-2 and V is TRBV28, with D maybe TRBD1 (6 bases). The CDR3 loop spans 13 amino acids. V gave up 7 bases and J gave up 8 bases, with 17 bases separating them. From germline, CDR1 is MDHEN and CDR2 SYDVKM. This CDR3 is CASIFLGGRGYTF. Here the CDR3 DNA reads TGTGCCAGCATTTTCCTCGGGGGCCGGGGCTACACCTTC.

The rearrangement uses TRBV29-1 and TRBJ1-1; 10 bases are shared with TRBD1. The CDR3 spans 16 residues. Germline CDR1 SQVTM, CDR2 ANQGSEA. The CDR3 reads CSVRLSPGQGITEAFF. The CDR3 nucleotides are TGCAGTGTTCGTCTTTCTCCGGGACAGGGGATAACTGAAGCTTTCTTT.

CDR3: CASSQGTGGFDSPLHF. The CDR3 DNA is TGCGCCAGCAGCCAGGGGACAGGGGGCTTCGATTCACCCCTCCACTTT. The chain recombines TRBV4-3 with TRBJ1-6; 12 positions match TRBD1. CDR1 is LGHNA and CDR2 is YSLEER in the germline V gene. Trimming cost V 3 bases and J 8 bases; bases outside gene matches: 5. The CDR3 is 16 amino acids.

The V gene is TRBV28, the J gene TRBJ2-4; TRBD1 is a possible D gene (6 bases). This CDR3 is 13 amino acids long. V lost 6 bases and J lost 5, with 11 bases in between. From germline, CDR1 is MDHEN and CDR2 SYDVKM. In DNA form, the CDR3 reads TGTGCCAGCAGCAGACAGGTCGAAAACATTCAGTACTTC. Translation gives CASSRQVENIQYF.

Only one count was recorded for this clone. This chain joins TRBV7-9 and TRBJ1-1, with TRBD1 as a possible D gene (6 bases). V lost 0 bases to trimming and J lost 0 bases, with 8 bases between them. The germline V gene encodes CDR1 SEHNR and CDR2 FQNEAQ (reference sequence). The CDR3 loop spans 15 amino acids. CDR3 nucleotides: TGTGCCAGCAGCTTAGCTGGACAGCTGAACACTGAAGCTTTCTTT. It translates to CASSLAGQLNTEAFF.

This chain uses TRBV27 with TRBJ2-7; D is unresolved. Germline loops: CDR1 MNHEY, CDR2 SMNVEV (reference sequence). The CDR3 is 13 amino acids. V was shortened by 6 bases and J by 3 bases, with 12 bases between the two germline ends. Written as DNA, the CDR3 is TGTGCCAGCAGCCGCGGAGTTAGCTACGAGCAGTACTTC. This gives the protein CASSRGVSYEQYF.

The rearrangement links TRBV7-2 to TRBJ2-7; perhaps TRBD2 as D (7 bases). V was clipped by 3 bases and J by 7 bases, with 10 bases between them. CDR1 SGHTA and CDR2 FQGNSA come from the germline V gene. This CDR3 contains 12 residues. CDR3 amino acids: CASSFGGREQYF. In DNA form, the CDR3 reads TGTGCCAGCAGCTTCGGGGGGCGGGAGCAGTACTTC.

The rearrangement uses TRBV19 and TRBJ1-2, with D uncertain. Germline V gene data show CDR1 as LNHDA and CDR2 as SQIVND (reference sequence). Trimming took 5 bases from V and 3 from J, leaving 10 bases between them. CDR3 length: 13 residues. As DNA, the CDR3 is TGTGCCAGTAGTGACGGAACGTACTATGGCTACACCTTC. It translates to CASSDGTYYGYTF.

The rearrangement uses TRBV28 and TRBJ1-1, with TRBD1 matching 7 bases. Looked up from germline, CDR1 is MDHEN and CDR2 is SYDVKM. The CDR3 runs 15 residues. J was trimmed by 0 bases and V by 5 bases; bases with no gene match: 6. The CDR3 DNA follows: TGTGCCAGCAGTCGGACTGGACAGGTGAACACTGAAGCTTTCTTT. This codes for CASSRTGQVNTEAFF.

The chain uses TRBV7-9 and TRBJ2-5; a possible D gene is TRBD1 (6 bases). The CDR3 consists of 11 residues. In germline, CDR1 is SEHNR, CDR2 FQNEAQ (reference sequence). Trimming took off 5 bases at V and 5 bases at J, with 6 bases between the two ends. CDR3 sequence (DNA): TGTGCCAGCAGCCAGGGGGAGACCCAGTACTTC. It encodes CASSQGETQYF.

This clone has a handful of counts. The chain recombines TRBV23-1 with TRBJ2-1, with TRBD1 as a possible D gene (6 bases). TRBV23-1 is an ORF, with its function uncertain. CDR3 length: 15 amino acids. Between the trimmed V and J ends, which lost 0 bases and 9 bases, there was a span of 15 bases. DNA of the CDR3: TGCGCCAGCAGTCAATCCCAGGGGATCCTCTCTGAGCAGTTCTTC. Amino acids: CASSQSQGILSEQFF.

This chain connects TRBV27 to TRBJ2-1; TRBD2 might be the D (5 bases). This CDR3 contains 15 residues. Germline lookup yields CDR1 MNHEY and CDR2 SMNVEV (reference sequence). Trimming stripped 2 bases from V and 10 bases from J, with 18 bases between. CDR3 region: CASSLTLTGGNEQFF. CDR3 sequence (DNA): TGTGCCAGCAGTTTAACCCTTACCGGAGGTAACGAGCAGTTCTTC.

V usage is TRBV6-5 and J usage is TRBJ2-7; D is ambiguous. The germline gives CDR1 MNHEY, CDR2 SVGAGI. V was cut by 6 bases and J by 1 base, with 10 bases left in between. The CDR3 spans 13 residues. Here the CDR3 reads CASSSAGSYEQYF. CDR3 DNA sequence: TGTGCCAGCAGCAGCGCCGGGTCCTACGAGCAGTACTTC.

This chain connects TRBV2 to TRBJ2-1; D not certain. V lost 1 base and J lost 7, with 8 bases in between. The CDR3 totals 13 residues. Looked up from germline, CDR1 is SNHLY and CDR2 is FYNNEI. The CDR3 nucleotides are TGTGCCAGCAGTGAAGTTAGAGAAAATGAGCAGTTCTTC. Protein sequence: CASSEVRENEQFF.

The chain recombines TRBV5-4 with TRBJ2-3; D gene ambiguous. The CDR3 is 15 residues long. Germline assignment: CDR1 SGHNT and CDR2 YYREEE (reference sequence). V shed 4 bases and J shed 0 bases, with 12 bases lying between them. DNA for the CDR3: TGTGCCAGCAGCGCACCGGGCCGAAGCACAGATACGCAGTATTTT. Translation: CASSAPGRSTDTQYF.

CDR3 sequence: CASSSNRAGAEAFF. DNA for the CDR3: TGTGCCAGTAGTTCAAACAGGGCGGGCGCTGAAGCTTTCTTT. The chain is built from TRBV19 and TRBJ1-1, with a tentative D call TRBD1 (6 bases). The germline CDR1 and CDR2 sequences are LNHDA and SQIVND (reference sequence). Trimming left V 5 bases short and J 6 bases short, with 16 bases between. The CDR3 totals 14 residues.